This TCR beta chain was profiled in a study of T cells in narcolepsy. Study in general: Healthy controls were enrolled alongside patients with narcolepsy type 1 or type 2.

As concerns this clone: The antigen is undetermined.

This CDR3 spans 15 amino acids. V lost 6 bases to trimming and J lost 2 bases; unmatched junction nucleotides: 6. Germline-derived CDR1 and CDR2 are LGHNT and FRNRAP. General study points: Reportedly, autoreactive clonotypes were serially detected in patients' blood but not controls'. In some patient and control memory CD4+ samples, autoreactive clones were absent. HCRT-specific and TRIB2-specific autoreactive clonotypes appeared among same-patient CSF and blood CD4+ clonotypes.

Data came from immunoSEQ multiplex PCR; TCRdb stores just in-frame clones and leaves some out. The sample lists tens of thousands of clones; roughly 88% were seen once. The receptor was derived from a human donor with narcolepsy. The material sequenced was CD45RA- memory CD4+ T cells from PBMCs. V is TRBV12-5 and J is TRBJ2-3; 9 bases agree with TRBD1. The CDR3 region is CASGHGQGTTDTQYF. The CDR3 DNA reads TGTGCTAGTGGACACGGACAGGGGACCACAGATACGCAGTATTTT.